This record looks at one T cell receptor (beta chain) sequence and its context. Antigen: not known. The CDR3 is 16 amino acids. V gave up 2 bases and J gave up 3 bases, with 14 bases separating them. From germline, CDR1 is SNHLY and CDR2 FYNNEI. This sample is drawn from a study of shared clonotypes between healthy human individuals. Study findings and constraints: Owing to a small donor count, the genetic and exposure-history diversity represented was limited.

Investigators spread the genomic DNA of each subset evenly over several immunoSEQ plates. Sequenced by immunoSEQ multiplex PCR; TCRdb stores in-frame clones only, minus some. The sample holds about 460,000 clones; around 77% are singletons and the top ten take around 12%. The receptor was isolated from a woman aged 40 to 50 in good health. Some clones in this sample may be carry-over from other donors' samples. J is TRBJ1-5 and V is TRBV2, with D tentatively TRBD1 (6 bases). The specimen was PBMCs. Written as DNA, the CDR3 is TGTGCCAGCAGTGAATCCCGCAGGGGCGACAATCAGCCCCAGCATTTT. Amino acid sequence: CASSESRRGDNQPQHF.